This T cell receptor (beta chain) is drawn from a study of cytomegalovirus exposure and HLA in healthy donors. Study-wide results and limits: Upon later analysis, HLA-associated TCR beta chains proved more clonally expanded than other, equally common chains. Fewer N-insertions than the approximately 610-donor mean were reportedly shown by an Asian-associated ancestry cluster in a later analysis.

On this clone itself: The antigen remains undetermined.

V lost 4 bases and J lost 4; bases outside the gene matches: 7. Germline CDR1 and CDR2: MGHRA and YSYEKL. The CDR3 sequence is 15 residues long. Both 60 Vbeta primers and 13 Jbeta primers went into the PCR. Per the authors' pipeline: There were 70 million to 95 million unique TCR beta chains by a later count, and some 11 million of them were shared. Produced via immunoSEQ multiplex PCR; TCRdb's table is partial and in-frame only. From that table come the V and J calls and clone size; the DNA was used to work out D and trimming. Of around 170,000 clones in the sample, around 78% were seen once. Specimen: PBMCs. This clonotype was sampled from a woman aged 45-60 years in good health and CMV-seropositive. The rearrangement uses TRBV4-1 and TRBJ2-5; 9 nucleotides align to TRBD2. The CDR3 DNA reads TGCGCCAGCAGCCTCGGACATAGCGGGAGAGAGACCCAGTACTTC. Encoded protein: CASSLGHSGRETQYF.